A single sample gave rise to the 21 T cell receptor beta chains below, sequenced in a study of blood T cell repertoires in COVID-19. Some clones are missing from TCRdb's copy, which holds only in-frame ones; the method was immunoSEQ multiplex PCR. This sample yields over 120,000 clones, of which around 79% are seen a single time; around 5% belongs to the top ten. Sequencing was carried out using peripheral blood. The origin of the receptors is a woman between 65 and 79 years old with COVID-19, enrolled during active disease.

A few counts support this clone. The rearrangement joins TRBV28 to TRBJ1-3; D is possibly TRBD1 (5 bases). CDR1 and CDR2 (germline): MDHEN, SYDVKM. The CDR3 has 15 amino acids. Deletions cut 6 bases from V and 3 bases from J, with 15 bases between. The CDR3 nucleotides are TGTGCCAGCAGCGCTCAGGAGGGGAATGGAAACACCATATATTTT. As protein: CASSAQEGNGNTIYF.

The chain recombines TRBV2 with TRBJ1-3; D ambiguous. Between the trimmed V and J ends, which lost 6 bases and 0 bases, there was a span of 12 bases. The V gene's germline CDR1 is SNHLY and CDR2 FYNNEI. CDR3 length: 15 amino acids. CDR3 residues: CASRVYPGSGNTIYF. The CDR3 nucleotides read TGTGCCAGCAGGGTTTATCCCGGCTCTGGAAACACCATATATTTT.

The V gene is TRBV19, the J gene TRBJ2-7; no firm D call. The germline V gene has CDR1 LNHDA and CDR2 SQIVND (reference sequence). The CDR3 sequence is 13 residues long. V was pared by 3 bases and J by 1 base, with 7 bases between. The CDR3 DNA reads TGTGCCAGTAGTATTACAGTATCCTACGAGCAGTACTTC. It codes for CASSITVSYEQYF. Variable domain in full (rest from reference TRBV19 and TRBJ2-7): DGGITQSPKYLFRKEGQNVTLSCEQNLNHDAMYWYRQDPGQGLRLIYYSQIVNDFQKGDIAEGYSVSREKKESFPLTVTSAQKNPTAFYLCASSITVSYEQYFGPGTRLTVT.

The chain links TRBV4-2 to TRBJ2-3; TRBD2 aligns across 7 bases. CDR3 length equals 16 residues. The germline V gene has CDR1 LGHNA and CDR2 YNFKEQ. V shed 0 bases, J shed 1 base, and the junction held 4 bases outside the gene matches. The CDR3 DNA sequence: TGTGCCAGCAGCCAAGATAGGGGAGGGGGCACAGATACGCAGTATTTT. Protein product: CASSQDRGGGTDTQYF.

This rearrangement joins TRBV6-1 to TRBJ2-2; 10 bases map to TRBD1. The CDR3 runs 15 residues. With V trimmed by 3 bases and J by 5 bases, 3 bases remained unmatched. Looked up from germline, CDR1 is MNHNS and CDR2 is SASEGT. The CDR3 nucleotides read TGTGCCAGCAGTGAGCGGACAGGGGGTACCGGGGAGCTGTTTTTT. This codes for CASSERTGGTGELFF.

The chain is built from TRBV5-4 and TRBJ1-1; D unresolved. The V gene lost 0 bases and the J gene lost 1 base, with 4 bases spanning the gap. CDR3 length: 13 amino acids. Germline CDR1 is SGHNT and CDR2 is YYREEE (reference sequence). CDR3 DNA: TGTGCCAGCAGCTTGGAACAGAACACTGAAGCTTTCTTT. It yields the protein CASSLEQNTEAFF.

The V gene is TRBV7-8, the J gene TRBJ2-7, with D perhaps matching TRBD1 (6 bases). Deletions cut 5 bases from V and 0 bases from J, with 17 bases between. There are 16 residues in the CDR3. Germline V gene sequence: CDR1 SGHVS, CDR2 FQNEAQ. The CDR3 sequence is CASSPQGQTTSYEQYF. As DNA, the CDR3 is TGTGCCAGCAGCCCCCAGGGGCAGACAACCTCCTACGAGCAGTACTTC.

V is TRBV19 and J is TRBJ2-6, with D possibly matching TRBD1 (5 bases). Germline V gene data show CDR1 as LNHDA and CDR2 as SQIVND (reference sequence). The CDR3 spans 16 residues. V gave up 7 bases and J gave up 0 bases, with 13 bases separating them. CDR3 sequence: CASTRQISSGANVLTF. The CDR3 region has the DNA TGTGCCAGTACGAGACAGATTAGCTCTGGGGCCAACGTCCTGACTTTC.

The chain carries TRBV6-5 and TRBJ1-5; TRBD1 is a possible D gene (6 bases). Between the trimmed V and J ends, which lost 4 bases and 2 bases, there was a span of 12 bases. CDR1 and CDR2 from the germline V gene are MNHEY and SVGAGI. The CDR3 runs to 15 residues. CDR3 nucleotides: TGTGCCAGCAGTTTGACAGGATTTGGCAATCAGCCCCAGCATTTT. Protein: CASSLTGFGNQPQHF.

The V gene is TRBV7-2, the J gene TRBJ2-7, with a possible D match to TRBD2 (5 bases). This CDR3 has 15 amino acids. Trimming shortened V by 5 bases and J by 4 bases, and 18 bases separated the two germline ends. CDR1 and CDR2 from the germline V gene are SGHTA and FQGNSA. The DNA for the CDR3 is TGTGCCAGCAGCCCCCTACCGGGGTCGGGGTACGAGCAGTACTTC. Translation gives CASSPLPGSGYEQYF.

The V call is TRBV9, the J call TRBJ2-1, with D perhaps matching TRBD1 (5 bases). Germline lookup yields CDR1 SGDLS and CDR2 YYNGEE. This CDR3 has 16 residues. V was trimmed by 0 bases and J by 2 bases, leaving 12 bases between them. The CDR3 reads CASSVDPAGTYNEQFF. CDR3 sequence (DNA): TGTGCCAGCAGCGTAGATCCGGCAGGGACCTACAATGAGCAGTTCTTC. Using reference TRBV9 and TRBJ2-1 for the parts outside the CDR3, the full variable domain is DSGVTQTPKHLITATGQRVTLRCSPRSGDLSVYWYQQSLDQGLQFLIQYYNGEERAKGNILERFSAQQFPDLHSELNLSSLELGDSALYFCASSVDPAGTYNEQFFGPGTRLTVL.

V usage is TRBV7-2 and J usage is TRBJ2-1, with D possibly matching TRBD1 (5 bases). V lost 1 base, J lost 3 bases, and 7 bases lay in between. The CDR3 sequence is 14 residues long. Germline V lookup: CDR1 SGHTA, CDR2 FQGNSA. This CDR3 is CASSLGRDYNEQFF. The CDR3 DNA is TGTGCCAGCAGCTTAGGCAGGGACTACAATGAGCAGTTCTTC.

V gene TRBV10-3 combines with J gene TRBJ2-2; 9 bases map to TRBD2. The CDR3 is 15 amino acids. From germline, CDR1 is ENHRY and CDR2 SYGVKD. The ends lost 6 bases at V and 3 bases at J; junction bases unmatched: 5. The CDR3 is CAISAASGDTGELFF. The CDR3 DNA sequence: TGTGCCATCAGCGCGGCTAGCGGGGACACCGGGGAGCTGTTTTTT.

The genes are TRBV11-2 and TRBJ2-5, with 7 bases lining up with TRBD1. The CDR3 is made up of 17 amino acids. Germline V gives CDR1 SGHAT, CDR2 FQNNGV. V was clipped by 0 bases and J by 3 bases; unmatched bases: 10. Here the CDR3 reads CASSLDWIGTDKETQYF. The CDR3 DNA reads as TGTGCCAGCAGCTTAGATTGGATTGGGACAGATAAAGAGACCCAGTACTTC.

The sample holds one count of this clone. This chain uses TRBV27 with TRBJ2-2; D uncertain. The V gene lost 5 bases and the J gene lost 6 bases, with 7 bases spanning the gap. The CDR3 runs 12 residues. Germline V lookup: CDR1 MNHEY, CDR2 SMNVEV (reference sequence). The CDR3 bases are TGTGCCAGCAGTATAGCACCCGGGGAGCTGTTTTTT. It translates to CASSIAPGELFF.

This chain joins TRBV19 and TRBJ1-4; D gene ambiguous. V dropped 9 bases and J dropped 8 bases, with 22 bases sitting between them. CDR1 and CDR2 from the germline V gene are LNHDA and SQIVND (reference sequence). CDR3 length: 15 residues. DNA of the CDR3: TGTGCCAGCACTGATAGGCCGACTCTGGAAGAAAAACTGTTTTTT. As protein: CASTDRPTLEEKLFF.

This clone has a handful of counts. This chain links TRBV6-5 with TRBJ1-5; a possible D gene is TRBD1 (5 bases). This CDR3 is 13 amino acids long. Deletions cut 8 bases from V and 0 bases from J, with 8 bases between. CDR1 and CDR2 (germline): MNHEY, SVGAGI. The CDR3 reads CASGHDSNQPQHF. DNA for the CDR3: TGTGCCAGCGGACACGATAGCAATCAGCCCCAGCATTTT.

This sequence joins TRBV12-3 or TRBV12-4 and TRBJ1-1; D not certain. With 6 bases removed from V and 3 bases from J, the gap between germline ends came to 5 bases. The CDR3 covers 11 residues. CDR3 loop: CASSLYTEAFF. In nucleotides, the CDR3 is TGTGCCAGCAGCCTTTACACTGAAGCTTTCTTT.

The rearrangement links TRBV27 to TRBJ2-1, with TRBD1 identical over 7 bases. Germline V gives CDR1 MNHEY, CDR2 SMNVEV (reference sequence). CDR3 size: 16 residues. J gave up 4 bases and V 2 bases, and 8 bases lay outside the gene matches. The CDR3 is CASSLVSRGLYNEQFF. The CDR3 DNA is TGTGCCAGCAGTTTAGTGAGCAGGGGGTTGTACAATGAGCAGTTCTTC.

The V and J genes are TRBV7-9 and TRBJ1-4; D is unresolved. This CDR3 is built from 16 residues. CDR1 is SEHNR, CDR2 FQNEAQ, per germline (reference sequence). Trimming took off 2 bases at V and 6 bases at J, with 16 bases between the two ends. The CDR3: CASSLKGGIPHEKLFF. The CDR3 bases are TGTGCCAGCAGCTTAAAGGGCGGGATACCCCATGAAAAACTGTTTTTT.

This chain joins TRBV6-2 or TRBV6-3 and TRBJ2-7; 8 positions match TRBD1. Germline CDR1 and CDR2: MNHEY and SVGEGT. J gave up 1 base and V 0 bases, and 8 bases lay outside the gene matches. This CDR3 has 17 amino acids. The CDR3 nucleotides read TGTGCCAGCAGTTACTCGACCGGACAGGGAAATTCCTACGAGCAGTACTTC. Translation gives CASSYSTGQGNSYEQYF.